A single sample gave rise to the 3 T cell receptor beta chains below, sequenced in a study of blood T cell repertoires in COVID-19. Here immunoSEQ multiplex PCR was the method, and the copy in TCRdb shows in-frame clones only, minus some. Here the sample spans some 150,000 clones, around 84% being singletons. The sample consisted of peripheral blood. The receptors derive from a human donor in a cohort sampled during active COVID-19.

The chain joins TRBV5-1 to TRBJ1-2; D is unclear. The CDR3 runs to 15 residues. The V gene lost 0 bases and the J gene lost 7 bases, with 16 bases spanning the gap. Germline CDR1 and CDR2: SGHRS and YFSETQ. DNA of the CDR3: TGCGCCAGCAGCTTGGCGTCTCCGGGGTTCCTTGGCTACACCTTC. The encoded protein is CASSLASPGFLGYTF.

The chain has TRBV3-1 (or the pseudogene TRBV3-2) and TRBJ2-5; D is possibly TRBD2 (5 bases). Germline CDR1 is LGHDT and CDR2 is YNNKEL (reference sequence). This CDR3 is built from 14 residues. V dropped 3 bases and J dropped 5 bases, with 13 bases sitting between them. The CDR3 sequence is CASSHPAGGETQYF. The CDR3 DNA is TGTGCCAGCAGCCATCCGGCCGGCGGGGAGACCCAGTACTTC.

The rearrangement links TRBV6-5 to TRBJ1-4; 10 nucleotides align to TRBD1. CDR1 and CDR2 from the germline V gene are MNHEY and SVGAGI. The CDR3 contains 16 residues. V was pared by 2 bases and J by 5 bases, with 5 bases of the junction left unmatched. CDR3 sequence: CASSYTWTGGNEKLFF. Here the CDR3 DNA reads TGTGCCAGCAGTTACACTTGGACAGGGGGGAATGAAAAACTGTTTTTT.